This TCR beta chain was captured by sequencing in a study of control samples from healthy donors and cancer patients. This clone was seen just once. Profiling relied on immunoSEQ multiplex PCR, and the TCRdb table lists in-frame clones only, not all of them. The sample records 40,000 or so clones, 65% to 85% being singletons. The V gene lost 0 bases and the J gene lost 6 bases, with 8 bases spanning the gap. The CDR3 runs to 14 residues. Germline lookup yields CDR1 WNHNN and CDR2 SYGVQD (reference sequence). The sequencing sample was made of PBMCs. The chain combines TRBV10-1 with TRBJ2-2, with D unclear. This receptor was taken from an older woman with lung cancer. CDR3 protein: CASSESMAAGELFF. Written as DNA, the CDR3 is TGCGCCAGCAGTGAGTCGATGGCGGCCGGGGAGCTGTTTTTT.